This T cell receptor beta chain was observed in a study of cytomegalovirus exposure and HLA in healthy donors. 13 Jbeta primers and 60 Vbeta primers were used for the PCR. Libraries were prepared by immunoSEQ multiplex PCR; TCRdb keeps only in-frame clonotypes and omits some of them. The sample lists about 240,000 clones, around 81% seen once, with about 8% in the top ten. The TCR was taken from a woman in her sixties in good health and CMV-seropositive. Sequencing was performed on PBMCs.

The CDR3 is CASIETGRGNTIYF. The CDR3, as DNA: TGTGCCAGCATCGAGACAGGGAGAGGAAACACCATATATTTT. V gene TRBV27 combines with J gene TRBJ1-3; 7 bases agree with TRBD1. The CDR3 covers 14 residues. The V and J ends lost 7 bases and 4 bases, in that order; junction bases with no gene match: 7. Per germline, CDR1 MNHEY and CDR2 SMNVEV (reference sequence).